This TCR beta chain stems from a study of T cells in tumors after PD-1 blockade. The data were produced by immunoSEQ multiplex PCR, yet TCRdb's version contains in-frame clones alone and is incomplete. The table includes some 10,000 clones, 65% to 80% detected once. V was shortened by 0 bases and J by 8 bases, with 12 bases between the two germline ends. CDR3 length: 14 amino acids. Germline-derived CDR1 and CDR2 are SGHRS and YFSETQ. This clonotype originated in a human donor with basal cell carcinoma. Sequenced material: tumor tissue, taken after anti-PD-1 treatment. J is TRBJ2-1 and V is TRBV5-1; tentatively, D is TRBD2 (5 bases). The CDR3 DNA reads TGCGCCAGCAGCTTGGCCCCGGGGATCTATGAGCAGTTCTTC. Translation gives CASSLAPGIYEQFF.